This T cell receptor beta chain was captured by sequencing in a study of OX40 agonist ivuxolimab in advanced cancers. Method: immunoSEQ multiplex PCR; TCRdb's copy keeps in-frame clones and lacks some. The sample includes 55,000 to 80,000 clones, roughly 89% of them seen just once. The CDR3 spans 12 residues. Germline V gene sequence: CDR1 LNHDA, CDR2 SQIVND (reference sequence). Trimming left V 8 bases short and J 9 bases short, with 14 bases between. The origin of this receptor is an adult with an advanced solid tumor such as melanoma, head and neck, liver or kidney cancer. The source material was CD4+ or CD8+ T cells sorted from blood, sampled in a trial of the OX40 agonist ivuxolimab. The chain is built from TRBV19 and TRBJ2-1; TRBD1 or TRBD2 may be the D gene (7 bases each). CDR3 nucleotides: TGTGCCAGTGCCAGGGGGGGCCTTGAGCAGTTCTTC. This translates into CASARGGLEQFF.